This record covers a single T cell receptor (beta chain). Its antigen is currently not known. Per-nucleotide qualities are absent, and no much larger clonotype sits a single base away. The data belong to a study of T cells in Graves' hyperthyroidism and ophthalmopathy (dated by TCRdb to between 2017 and 2020). As for the study more broadly: Peripheral blood samples were taken at initial diagnosis, before any treatment was given. To identify TCR V-J signatures that set the groups apart, the researchers used a discovery cohort of 100 or so patients, made up of around 40 with Graves' ophthalmopathy and about 60 with stable Graves' hyperthyroidism. The roughly 94 discovery patients were randomly divided into training and test sets at a 7:3 ratio. Thyroid tissue and blood T-cell repertoires from six Graves' hyperthyroidism patients were also compared in the study. TCR Vbeta CDR3 sequencing of roughly 140 peripheral blood samples (approximately 44 ophthalmopathy, 75 to 85 hyperthyroidism and roughly 17 progressor patients) is reported in the paper. After sampling, hyperthyroidism patients received methimazole starting at 30 mg daily, and ophthalmopathy patients received high-dose intravenous methylprednisolone. Prospective prediction of ophthalmopathy was tested in an independent validation cohort of approximately 19 hyperthyroidism patients and 17 patients who later progressed to ophthalmopathy.

Ophthalmopathy patients had moderately to severely active disease, Clinical Activity Score of at least 3, NOSPECS grade of at least 4, and duration under 3 months. Any patient with an uncontrolled infection, another autoimmune disease, pregnancy or lactation was excluded. Diagnoses were based on clinical symptoms, serum thyroxine and TRAb, thyroid ultrasound and orbital computed tomography. PBMCs were isolated from around 10 ml of fresh peripheral blood by Ficoll-Paque density gradient centrifugation. Trizol reagent was used to extract total RNA, and RNA quality was then checked on an Agilent 2100 Bioanalyzer. The CDR3 starts with the cysteine, ends with the phenylalanine, and has 14 residues. The entry retains the CDR3 DNA only, 42 bases that are in frame from base 1. V loses 5 bases at its end and J loses 4 bases; junction bases beyond the gene matches: 4. The TCR beta CDR3 regions were amplified from RNA transcripts. The TCR CDR3 was subjected to a first round of RT-PCR using the HTBI primer set and the Qiagen OneStep RT-PCR kit. Libraries were constructed in a second round of multiplex PCR, after which size selection and purification were carried out. The libraries were sequenced on an Illumina HiSeq2000 using paired-end 100 bp reads. In the original analysis: SOAPnuke was used to process the raw data, with reads discarded if the reads contained adapters or uncalled bases, had a mean Phred below 15, or lacked an exact constant-primer or identifier match. High-quality paired reads were merged with COPE v1.2.5, and unique nucleotide sequences were defined as clonotypes. MiTCR v1.1 was used to align clonotypes to the IMGT TRBV, TRBD and TRBJ reference segments. The analysis was restricted to V-J combinations with a frequency above 0.0001, which together covered just over 99% of the repertoires. The TCS score was defined as the ratio of F50 (clonal expansion) to E x V (chaos), calculated using BLOSUM62-based TCRdist between CDR3 peptides within each V-J. Welch's t-statistics and random forest reduced fewer than 600 V-J features to roughly 13, which were used in a naive Bayes classifier (R e1071). The raw public data were reprocessed by TCRdb itself: fastp quality trimming at Q25, MiXCR clonotype calling, in-frame beta chains only. Every entry covers one CDR3 protein and lists the most common genes and DNA from its rows. TCRdb, not the original authors, processed these V and J calls. This sample gives about 640,000 distinct CDR3 sequences in total; less than 25% of them show up just once. In total, the top ten clones hold around a third of the sample.

Results the study describes overall, beyond this receptor: No statistical method was used to fix the sample size in advance, and group allocation was not hidden from the investigators. Most expanded thyroid clonotypes (frequency above 0.001) were also detected in blood, suggesting blood repertoires may reflect thyroid immune responses. In validation, the model predicted progression to ophthalmopathy with roughly 66% sensitivity and less than 75% specificity, a median of around 6.6 months before onset. In cross-validation, a model built on a 13 V-J signature told ophthalmopathy apart from stable hyperthyroidism with approximately 91% sensitivity and around 84% specificity, and in testing the same model reached 80%/75%.

The rearrangement combines TRBV12-3 or TRBV12-4 with TRBJ2-5; 10 bases in between match TRBD2. The TCR was taken from a man aged 30 to 45 with Graves' ophthalmopathy. The sample consisted of blood. The DNA sequence is given as TGTGCCAGCAGTAGCGGGAGGGTTTCAGAGACCCAGTACTTC. This gives the protein CASSSGRVSETQYF.